The entry below gives a single T cell receptor beta chain sequence along with its context. CDR3 length: 16 amino acids. The ends were cut back, 2 bases at V and 0 bases at J, with 14 bases in the middle. Germline values: CDR1 SNHLY, CDR2 FYNNEI. The record originates from a study of OX40 agonist ivuxolimab in advanced cancers. Assay used: immunoSEQ multiplex PCR; TCRdb lists only in-frame clones, some missing. The sample yields around 63,000 clones, about nine tenths seen once. This material consisted of CD4+ or CD8+ T cells sorted from blood, taken in a trial of the OX40 agonist ivuxolimab. This clonotype originated in an adult with an advanced solid tumor such as melanoma, head and neck, liver or kidney cancer. The chain links TRBV2 to TRBJ2-7; D is unclear. The CDR3 nucleotides read TGTGCCAGCAGTGAACGCGGAGCCCTCTTCTCCTACGAGCAGTACTTC. Amino acid sequence: CASSERGALFSYEQYF.